This TCR beta chain was sequenced for a study of T-cell memory formation after mild COVID-19. General study points: Clones that contracted from day 15 to 85 had balanced CD4/CD8; later expanders were CD4+ biased. Cross-reactive memory appears to have joined, as suggested by some responding clones showing up in pre-infection memory.

V lost 2 bases and J lost 5, with 10 bases in between. The CDR3 is 14 residues long. In this sample, this clonotype turned up a few times. Antigen unknown. A 5'RACE reaction primed in the constant segment made cDNA libraries of TCR alpha and TCR beta, and these carried sample barcodes and UMIs. TCRdb analysed the 5' RACE reads with MiXCR anew, one entry per CDR3 protein. The sample records under 600,000 distinct CDR3 sequences, about 20% being singletons. The sample was PBMCs or a T cell subset sorted from them (not recorded which). This TCR was sampled from an adult woman who had mild COVID-19 (a few samples of this study predate the infection). Cell type and time point are not known. The J gene is TRBJ1-5, the V gene TRBV12-3 or TRBV12-4; D is uncertain. This CDR3 is CASSLRSGYQPQHF. The CDR3 nucleotides are TGTGCCAGCAGTTTAAGGTCGGGGTATCAGCCCCAGCATTTT.